This TCR beta chain comes out of a study of shared clonotypes between healthy human individuals. Overall study context: The people who gave samples were a couple of women and three men aged 18 to 49. Overall study findings and caveats: In general, naive subsets displayed greater estimated richness than memory subsets did. Non-shared clonotypes had lower generation probabilities than those shared by all four donors. In the sorted subsets, rarefaction showed sequencing was incomplete despite large depth.

CD45RO-negative CD8 cells positively selected for CCR7 made up the naive population, which excluded terminally differentiated effector memory CD45RA+ cells. Notes on this clone: Its antigen is not identified.

Libraries were prepared by immunoSEQ multiplex PCR; TCRdb keeps only in-frame clonotypes and omits some of them. The repertoire includes 630,000 or so clones, roughly 98% of them detected once, and roughly 0.29% sits in the top ten. Per the germline V gene, CDR1 is MNHNY and CDR2 is SVGAGI (reference sequence). The CDR3 length is 13 residues. Trimming pared 7 bases from V and 8 bases from J, leaving 14 bases between. The origin of this receptor is a man aged 25 to 45 in good health. The rearrangement links TRBV6-6 to TRBJ2-2, with D possibly TRBD2 on 6 matching bases. Sequences were obtained from naive CD8+ T cells sorted from blood. Written as DNA, the CDR3 is TGTGCCAGCACTGGGGCGCGGGATGGGGAGCTGTTTTTT. It specifies CASTGARDGELFF.